This T cell receptor beta chain came from a study of cytomegalovirus exposure and HLA in healthy donors. General observations from the study: Later work showed greater clonal expansion in HLA-associated TCR beta chains than in equally common others.

Note on this clone: Antigen specificity is unknown.

This CDR3 is built from 19 residues. V shed 6 bases and J 4 bases; nucleotides not matched to a gene: 9. From germline, CDR1 is MRHNA and CDR2 SNTAGT. It was with 60 Vbeta and 13 Jbeta primers that the PCR ran. TCRdb keeps only in-frame clones here, not all; method: immunoSEQ multiplex PCR. The top ten hold approximately 8.2% of the sample, which has fewer than 150,000 clones, about three quarters seen once. Sequenced: PBMCs. This sequence originates from a woman aged 40-49 years in good health and CMV-seropositive. V usage is TRBV6-4 and J usage is TRBJ2-6; 16 positions agree with TRBD2. The CDR3 loop is CASRGLAGGPGPGANVLTF. CDR3 bases: TGTGCCAGCAGGGGACTAGCGGGGGGGCCGGGGCCCGGGGCCAACGTCCTGACTTTC.